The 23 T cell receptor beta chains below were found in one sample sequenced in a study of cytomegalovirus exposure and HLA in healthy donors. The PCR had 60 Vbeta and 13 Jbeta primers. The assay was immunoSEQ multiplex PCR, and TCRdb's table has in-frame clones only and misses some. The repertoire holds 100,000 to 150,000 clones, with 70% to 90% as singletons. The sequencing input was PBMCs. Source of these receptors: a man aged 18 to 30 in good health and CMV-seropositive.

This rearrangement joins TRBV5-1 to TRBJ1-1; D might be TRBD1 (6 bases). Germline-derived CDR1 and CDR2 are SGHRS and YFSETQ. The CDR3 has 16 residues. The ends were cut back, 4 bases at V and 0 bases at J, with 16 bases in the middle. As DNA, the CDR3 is TGCGCCAGCAGCCGATTGGGGGGGCTCATGAACACTGAAGCTTTCTTT. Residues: CASSRLGGLMNTEAFF.

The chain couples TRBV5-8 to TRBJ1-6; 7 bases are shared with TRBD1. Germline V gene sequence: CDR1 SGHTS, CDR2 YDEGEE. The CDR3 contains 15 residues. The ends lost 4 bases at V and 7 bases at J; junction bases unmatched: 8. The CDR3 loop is CASSRDRDPNSPLHF. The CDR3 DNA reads TGTGCCAGCAGCAGAGACAGGGATCCCAATTCACCCCTCCACTTT.

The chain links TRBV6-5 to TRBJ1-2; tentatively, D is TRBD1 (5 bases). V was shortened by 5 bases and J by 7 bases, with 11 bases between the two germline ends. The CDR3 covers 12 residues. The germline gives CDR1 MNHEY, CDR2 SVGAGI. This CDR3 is CASSRGEGGYTF. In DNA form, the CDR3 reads TGTGCCAGCAGTCGAGGGGAGGGTGGCTACACCTTC.

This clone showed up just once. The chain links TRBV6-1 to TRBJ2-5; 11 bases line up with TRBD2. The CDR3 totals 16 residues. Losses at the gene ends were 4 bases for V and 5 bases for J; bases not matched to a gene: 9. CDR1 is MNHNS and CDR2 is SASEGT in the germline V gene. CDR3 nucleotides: TGTGCCAGCAGTGCTAGCGGGGGGAAGGGCTATGAGACCCAGTACTTC. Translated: CASSASGGKGYETQYF.

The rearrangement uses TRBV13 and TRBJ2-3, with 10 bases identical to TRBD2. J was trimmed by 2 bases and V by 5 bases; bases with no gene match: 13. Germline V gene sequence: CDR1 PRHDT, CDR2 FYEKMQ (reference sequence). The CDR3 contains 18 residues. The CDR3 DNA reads TGTGCCAGCAGCCCCCTCCCACTAGCGGGGTTTTTCACAGATACGCAGTATTTT. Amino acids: CASSPLPLAGFFTDTQYF.

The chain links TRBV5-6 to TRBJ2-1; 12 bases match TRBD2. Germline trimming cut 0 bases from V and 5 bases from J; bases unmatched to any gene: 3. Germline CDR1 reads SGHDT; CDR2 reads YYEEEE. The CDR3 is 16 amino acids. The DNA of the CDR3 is TGTGCCAGCAGCTTGGGGACTAGCGGGGTGAACAATGAGCAGTTCTTC. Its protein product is CASSLGTSGVNNEQFF.

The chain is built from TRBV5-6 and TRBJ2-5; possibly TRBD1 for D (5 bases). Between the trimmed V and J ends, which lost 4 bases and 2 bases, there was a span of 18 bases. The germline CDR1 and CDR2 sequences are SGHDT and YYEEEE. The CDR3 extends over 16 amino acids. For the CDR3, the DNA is TGTGCCAGCAGCGACAGCGTGTTTTCTCTTCAAGAGACCCAGTACTTC. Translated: CASSDSVFSLQETQYF.

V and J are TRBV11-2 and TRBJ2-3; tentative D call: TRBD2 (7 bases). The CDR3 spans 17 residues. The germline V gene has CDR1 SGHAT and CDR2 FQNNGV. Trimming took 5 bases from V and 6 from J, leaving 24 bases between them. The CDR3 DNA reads TGTGCCAGCAGCCCGCGGCGTGGGGGGGCCGGAATGGATACGCAGTATTTT. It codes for CASSPRRGGAGMDTQYF.

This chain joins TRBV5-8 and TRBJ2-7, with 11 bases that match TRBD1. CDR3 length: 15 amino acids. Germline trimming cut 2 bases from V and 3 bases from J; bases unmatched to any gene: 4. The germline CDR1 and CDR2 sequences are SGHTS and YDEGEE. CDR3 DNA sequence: TGTGCCAGCAGCTTCGGGACAGGGGGAAACTACGAGCAGTACTTC. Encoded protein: CASSFGTGGNYEQYF.

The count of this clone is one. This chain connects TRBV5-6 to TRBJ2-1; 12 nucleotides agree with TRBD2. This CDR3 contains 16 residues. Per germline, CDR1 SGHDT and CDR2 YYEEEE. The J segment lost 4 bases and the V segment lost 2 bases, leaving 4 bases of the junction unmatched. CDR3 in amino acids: CASSFPTSGGYNEQFF. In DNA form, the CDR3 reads TGTGCCAGCAGCTTCCCGACTAGCGGGGGTTACAATGAGCAGTTCTTC.

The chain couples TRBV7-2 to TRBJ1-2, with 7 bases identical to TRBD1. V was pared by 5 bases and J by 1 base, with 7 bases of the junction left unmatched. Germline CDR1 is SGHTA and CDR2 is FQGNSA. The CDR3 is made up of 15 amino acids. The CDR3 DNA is TGTGCCAGCAGCCCGGGGCAGGGGGGTAACTATGGCTACACCTTC. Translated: CASSPGQGGNYGYTF. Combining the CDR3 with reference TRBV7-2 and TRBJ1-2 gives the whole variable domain GAGVSQSPSNKVTEKGKDVELRCDPISGHTALYWYRQSLGQGLEFLIYFQGNSAPDKSGLPSDRFSAERTGGSVSTLTIQRTQQEDSAVYLCASSPGQGGNYGYTFGSGTRLTVV.

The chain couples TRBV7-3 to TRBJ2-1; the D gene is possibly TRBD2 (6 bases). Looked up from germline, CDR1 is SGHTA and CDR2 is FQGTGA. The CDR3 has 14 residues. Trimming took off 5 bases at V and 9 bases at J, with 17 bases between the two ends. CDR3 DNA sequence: TGTGCCAGCAGCCTCGCTTGGGTCGGGGGTGAGCAGTTCTTC. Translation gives CASSLAWVGGEQFF.

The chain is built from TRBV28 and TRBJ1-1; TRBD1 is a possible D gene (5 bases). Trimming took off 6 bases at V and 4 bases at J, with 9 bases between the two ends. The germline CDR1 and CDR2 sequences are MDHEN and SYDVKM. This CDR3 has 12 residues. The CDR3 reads CASRPGGTEAFF. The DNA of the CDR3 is TGTGCCAGCAGGCCCGGGGGCACTGAAGCTTTCTTT.

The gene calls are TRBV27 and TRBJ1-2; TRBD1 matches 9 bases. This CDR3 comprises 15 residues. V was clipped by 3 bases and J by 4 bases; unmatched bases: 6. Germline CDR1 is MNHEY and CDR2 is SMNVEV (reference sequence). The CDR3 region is CASSLSTGGIYGYTF. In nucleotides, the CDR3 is TGTGCCAGCAGTTTGAGTACAGGGGGCATCTATGGCTACACCTTC.

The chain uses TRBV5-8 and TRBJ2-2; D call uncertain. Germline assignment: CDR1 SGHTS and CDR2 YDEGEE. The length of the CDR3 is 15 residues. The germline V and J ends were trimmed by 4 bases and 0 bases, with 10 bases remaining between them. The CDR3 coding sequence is TGTGCCAGCAGCCGACTGTTCTCGAACACCGGGGAGCTGTTTTTT. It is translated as CASSRLFSNTGELFF.

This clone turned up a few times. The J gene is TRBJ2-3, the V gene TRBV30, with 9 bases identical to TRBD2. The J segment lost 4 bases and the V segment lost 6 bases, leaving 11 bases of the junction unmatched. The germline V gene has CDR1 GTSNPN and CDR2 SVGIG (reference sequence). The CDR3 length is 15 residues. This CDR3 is CACPSRAGGADTQYF. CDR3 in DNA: TGTGCCTGCCCCTCACGGGCGGGGGGGGCAGATACGCAGTATTTT.

The DNA for the CDR3 is TGTGCCAGCAGTGGGACAGGTGGGGCCAACGTCCTGACTTTC. It yields the protein CASSGTGGANVLTF. The chain combines TRBV6-1 with TRBJ2-6; 7 positions match TRBD1. CDR3 length: 14 amino acids. J gave up 3 bases and V 4 bases, and 0 bases lay outside the gene matches. CDR1 and CDR2 (germline): MNHNS, SASEGT.

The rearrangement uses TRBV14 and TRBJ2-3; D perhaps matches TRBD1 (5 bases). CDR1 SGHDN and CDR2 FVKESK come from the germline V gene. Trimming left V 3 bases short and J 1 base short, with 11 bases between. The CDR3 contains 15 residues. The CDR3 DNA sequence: TGTGCCAGCAGCCATCCAGGGATCGGCACAGATACGCAGTATTTT. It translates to CASSHPGIGTDTQYF.

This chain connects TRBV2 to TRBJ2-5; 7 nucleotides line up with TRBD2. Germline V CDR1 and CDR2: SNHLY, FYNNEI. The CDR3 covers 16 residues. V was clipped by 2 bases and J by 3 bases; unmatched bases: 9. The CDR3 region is CASSERAGELEETQYF. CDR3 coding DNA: TGTGCCAGCAGTGAACGCGCGGGGGAGCTCGAAGAGACCCAGTACTTC.

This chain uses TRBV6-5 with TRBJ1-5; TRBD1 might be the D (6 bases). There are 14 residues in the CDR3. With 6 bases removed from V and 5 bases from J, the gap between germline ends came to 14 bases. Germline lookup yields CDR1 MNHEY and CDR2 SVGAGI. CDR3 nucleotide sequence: TGTGCCAGCAGCGACGACAGGCGAGATCAGCCCCAGCATTTT. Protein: CASSDDRRDQPQHF.

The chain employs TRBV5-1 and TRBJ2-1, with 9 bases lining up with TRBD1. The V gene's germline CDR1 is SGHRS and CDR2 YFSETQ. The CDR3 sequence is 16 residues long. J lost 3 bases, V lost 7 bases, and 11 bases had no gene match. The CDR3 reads CASYLSLDRGYNEQFF. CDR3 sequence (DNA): TGCGCCAGCTACCTCTCCTTGGACAGGGGCTACAATGAGCAGTTCTTC.

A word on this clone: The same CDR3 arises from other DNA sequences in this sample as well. The CDR3 is CASSYSGGAGNEQFF. The CDR3 nucleotides are TGTGCCAGCAGTTATAGCGGGGGGGCTGGTAATGAGCAGTTCTTC. The chain joins TRBV6-6 to TRBJ2-1, with 11 bases that match TRBD2. This CDR3 has 15 amino acids. Germline V gives CDR1 MNHNY, CDR2 SVGAGI (reference sequence). Trimming cost V 3 bases and J 7 bases; bases outside gene matches: 5.

The CDR3 is CASSPSGYNQPQHF. In nucleotides, the CDR3 is TGTGCCAGCAGTCCGTCGGGATATAATCAGCCCCAGCATTTT. This rearrangement joins TRBV6-6 to TRBJ1-5; unclear D gene. This CDR3 comprises 14 residues. Trimming cost V 5 bases and J 4 bases, with 12 bases left between them. CDR1 is MNHNY and CDR2 is SVGAGI in the germline V gene (reference sequence).